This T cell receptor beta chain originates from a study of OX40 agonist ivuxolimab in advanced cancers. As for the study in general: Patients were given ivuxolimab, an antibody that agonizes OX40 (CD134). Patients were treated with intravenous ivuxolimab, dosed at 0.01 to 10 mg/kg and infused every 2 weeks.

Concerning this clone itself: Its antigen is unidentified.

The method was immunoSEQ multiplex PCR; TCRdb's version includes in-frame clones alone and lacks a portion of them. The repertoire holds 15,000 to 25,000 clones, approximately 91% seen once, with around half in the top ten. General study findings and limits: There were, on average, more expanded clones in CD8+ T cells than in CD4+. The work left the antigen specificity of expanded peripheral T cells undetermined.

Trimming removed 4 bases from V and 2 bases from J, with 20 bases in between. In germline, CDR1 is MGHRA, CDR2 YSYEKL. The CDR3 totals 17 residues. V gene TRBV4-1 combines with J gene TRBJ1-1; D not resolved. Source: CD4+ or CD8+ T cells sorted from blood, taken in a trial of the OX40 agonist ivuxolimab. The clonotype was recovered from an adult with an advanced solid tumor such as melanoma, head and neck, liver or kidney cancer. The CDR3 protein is CASSLPLRTGSNTEAFF. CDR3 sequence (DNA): TGCGCCAGCAGCCTGCCTCTGAGGACGGGTTCAAACACTGAAGCTTTCTTT.